This is a list of T cell receptor beta chains from one sample in a study of post-analysis software for immune sequencing data. TCRdb processed the PCR reads anew with MiXCR; each CDR3 protein has one entry. Of around 770,000 distinct CDR3 sequences in the sample, under 60% were seen once. Sequences were obtained from blood. The receptors stem from a girl under 18 with multiple sclerosis. Both conserved end residues are part of each CDR3. The D gene is left open where the match is weak. Size is stated for part of the rows, as once, few or many counts, or as a class when the clone is expanded.

j_gene: TRBJ1-2; len: 15; abundance: NA; d_gene: TRBD1; v_gene: TRBV12-3/TRBV12-4; CDR3nt: TGTGCCAGCAGTTCTGGGACAGGGAATACCTATGGCTACACCTTC; CDR3aa: CASSSGTGNTYGYTF
j_gene: TRBJ2-1; len: 13; abundance: many; d_gene: TRBD2; v_gene: TRBV11-3; CDR3nt: TGTGCCAGCAGCTTACTGGGGGGGAATGAGCAGTTCTTC; CDR3aa: CASSLLGGNEQFF
j_gene: TRBJ1-2; len: 14; abundance: few; d_gene: NA; v_gene: TRBV6-5; CDR3nt: TGTGCCAGCAGTCCCAGGCCCTCTAACTATGGCTACACCTTC; CDR3aa: CASSPRPSNYGYTF
j_gene: TRBJ2-7; len: 15; abundance: few; d_gene: NA; v_gene: TRBV29-1; CDR3nt: TGCAGCGTTACCGGGACCAGGGATAGGTCCTACGAGCAGTACTTC; CDR3aa: CSVTGTRDRSYEQYF
j_gene: TRBJ2-7; len: 14; abundance: NA; d_gene: TRBD2; v_gene: TRBV4-2; CDR3nt: TGTGCCAGCAGCCAAGAAACCCTAGCGGCCGAGCAGTACTTC; CDR3aa: CASSQETLAAEQYF
j_gene: TRBJ1-1; len: 15; abundance: few; d_gene: NA; v_gene: TRBV12-3/TRBV12-4; CDR3nt: TGTGCCAGCAGCCTAAACCAGGGAAGGGGCACTGAAGCTTTCTTT; CDR3aa: CASSLNQGRGTEAFF
j_gene: TRBJ2-7; len: 18; abundance: NA; d_gene: TRBD2; v_gene: TRBV6-1; CDR3nt: TGTGCCAGCAGCCTGAAGGGGACTAGCGGGAGGGGGTCCTACGAGCAGTACTTC; CDR3aa: CASSLKGTSGRGSYEQYF
j_gene: TRBJ1-2; len: 17; abundance: NA; d_gene: NA; v_gene: TRBV20-1; CDR3nt: TGCAGTGCTAGAGATAAAAAGTGGACAAATCTTAACTATGGCTACACCTTC; CDR3aa: CSARDKKWTNLNYGYTF
j_gene: TRBJ2-1; len: 15; abundance: NA; d_gene: NA; v_gene: TRBV24-1; CDR3nt: TGTACCACCAGTGGCCCCCGGGGGGCTGACTACGAGCAGTTCTTC; CDR3aa: CTTSGPRGADYEQFF
j_gene: TRBJ2-3; len: 12; abundance: many; d_gene: NA; v_gene: TRBV28; CDR3nt: TGTGCCAGCAATGAGGCCACAGATACGCAGTATTTT; CDR3aa: CASNEATDTQYF
j_gene: TRBJ2-1; len: 14; abundance: NA; d_gene: NA; v_gene: TRBV27; CDR3nt: TGTGCCAGCAGTCCTCGCGGACGCCGGGATGAGCAGTTCTTC; CDR3aa: CASSPRGRRDEQFF
j_gene: TRBJ2-6; len: 15; abundance: NA; d_gene: NA; v_gene: TRBV29-1; CDR3nt: TGCAGCGTCGTGGACAGTCCGCTAAGGGCCAACGTCCTGACTTTC; CDR3aa: CSVVDSPLRANVLTF
j_gene: TRBJ2-7; len: 14; abundance: NA; d_gene: TRBD1; v_gene: TRBV6-2/TRBV6-3; CDR3nt: TGTGCCAGCAGACCCCCGGGACAGCCCTACGAGCAGTACTTC; CDR3aa: CASRPPGQPYEQYF
j_gene: TRBJ2-1; len: 11; abundance: many; d_gene: NA; v_gene: TRBV5-1; CDR3nt: TGCGCCAGCAGCTTGCACTACGAGCAGTTCTTC; CDR3aa: CASSLHYEQFF
j_gene: TRBJ2-2; len: 16; abundance: NA; d_gene: NA; v_gene: TRBV11-2; CDR3nt: TGTGCCAGCAGCCCCCACCCGGGGGCGAACACCGGGGAGCTGTTTTTT; CDR3aa: CASSPHPGANTGELFF
j_gene: TRBJ1-1; len: 13; abundance: NA; d_gene: NA; v_gene: TRBV2; CDR3nt: TGTGCCAGCAATGGGGGGAGGAACACTGAAGCTTTCTTT; CDR3aa: CASNGGRNTEAFF
j_gene: TRBJ2-7; len: 15; abundance: few; d_gene: TRBD2; v_gene: TRBV28; CDR3nt: TGTGCCAGCAGTGAGACGGGCGGGAGGCGTTACGAGCAGTACTTC; CDR3aa: CASSETGGRRYEQYF
j_gene: TRBJ1-1; len: 13; abundance: NA; d_gene: NA; v_gene: TRBV12-5; CDR3nt: TGTGCTAGTGCTCCGGGACTGCTAACTGAAGCTTTCTTT; CDR3aa: CASAPGLLTEAFF
j_gene: TRBJ1-2; len: 14; abundance: NA; d_gene: TRBD1; v_gene: TRBV18; CDR3nt: TGTGCCAGCTCACCGGGACAGGGGTCCTGTGGCTACACCTTC; CDR3aa: CASSPGQGSCGYTF
j_gene: TRBJ2-3; len: 15; abundance: NA; d_gene: TRBD1; v_gene: TRBV7-6; CDR3nt: TGTGCCAGCAGCTCGGGACAGGGGGTAGAGGATACGCAGTATTTT; CDR3aa: CASSSGQGVEDTQYF
j_gene: TRBJ2-5; len: 16; abundance: few; d_gene: TRBD2; v_gene: TRBV10-3; CDR3nt: TGTGCCATCAGCGGGACTAGCGGGAGGGTTCAAGAGACCCAGTACTTC; CDR3aa: CAISGTSGRVQETQYF
j_gene: TRBJ2-7; len: 15; abundance: NA; d_gene: TRBD2; v_gene: TRBV10-3; CDR3nt: TGTGCCATCAGTCCGAGCGGGAGCTTGACCTACGAGCAGTACTTC; CDR3aa: CAISPSGSLTYEQYF